Following are 28 T cell receptor beta chains from one sample sequenced in a study of cytomegalovirus exposure and HLA in healthy donors. Researchers ran the PCR with 60 Vbeta and 13 Jbeta primers. Sequencing used immunoSEQ multiplex PCR; TCRdb keeps in-frame clones, though not all of them. The sample shows about 170,000 clones, roughly 79% of them seen only once. The sequenced sample consisted of PBMCs. These TCRs come from a woman aged 25 to 39 in good health and CMV-seropositive.

This clone has only one observation. V gene TRBV5-1 combines with J gene TRBJ1-5, with a weak D call TRBD1 (5 bases). The length of the CDR3 is 15 residues. Per the germline V gene, CDR1 is SGHRS and CDR2 is YFSETQ. Trimming removed 4 bases at V and 0 bases at J, with 11 bases between. CDR3 sequence: CASSPAGGSNQPQHF. The CDR3 nucleotides read TGCGCCAGCAGCCCAGCCGGGGGTAGCAATCAGCCCCAGCATTTT.

DNA of the CDR3: TGTGCCAGCAGTGCGGGACAGGTGTCAGGCTACACCTTC. It is translated as CASSAGQVSGYTF. The chain links TRBV28 to TRBJ1-2; 8 bases agree with TRBD1. V lost 5 bases and J lost 8; bases outside the gene matches: 7. The CDR3 is 13 amino acids. Germline V gene sequence: CDR1 MDHEN, CDR2 SYDVKM.

The chain links TRBV11-2 to TRBJ2-2; D gene unclear. Germline V gives CDR1 SGHAT, CDR2 FQNNGV. The V end lost 1 base, the J end lost 6 bases, and 21 bases lay between the germline ends. The CDR3 runs 18 residues. The CDR3 reads CASSLVSWFRGGAGELFF. The CDR3 bases are TGTGCCAGCAGCTTAGTCTCCTGGTTCAGAGGTGGAGCCGGGGAGCTGTTTTTT.

The chain has TRBV2 and TRBJ1-5; 10 nucleotides agree with TRBD1. The V gene's germline CDR1 is SNHLY and CDR2 FYNNEI. J gave up 3 bases and V 5 bases, and 7 bases lay outside the gene matches. The CDR3 consists of 16 residues. The CDR3 loop is CASSPRTGGANQPQHF. In nucleotides, the CDR3 is TGTGCCAGCAGTCCTAGGACAGGGGGTGCCAATCAGCCCCAGCATTTT.

The V and J genes are TRBV10-3 and TRBJ2-2; no definite D call. Per germline, CDR1 ENHRY and CDR2 SYGVKD. The CDR3 sequence is 15 residues long. With 6 bases removed from V and 5 bases from J, the gap between germline ends came to 16 bases. The CDR3 bases are TGTGCCATCAGCCCCTCTTTGTCCCGGACCGGGGAGCTGTTTTTT. Its protein is CAISPSLSRTGELFF.

The chain employs TRBV7-9 and TRBJ2-1; 11 bases line up with TRBD1. The trim removed 5 bases at V and 6 bases at J, leaving 6 bases unmatched. The CDR3 runs to 15 residues. Looked up from germline, CDR1 is SEHNR and CDR2 is FQNEAQ (reference sequence). The CDR3 DNA follows: TGTGCCAGCAGCCCCGGACAGGGGGCGGGCAATGAGCAGTTCTTC. This gives the protein CASSPGQGAGNEQFF.

J is TRBJ1-2 and V is TRBV2; no firm D call. Germline CDR1 and CDR2: SNHLY and FYNNEI. Trimming removed 5 bases from V and 4 bases from J, with 14 bases in between. The CDR3 covers 14 residues. CDR3 in amino acids: CASSTGEELYGYTF. The CDR3 DNA is TGTGCCAGCAGTACCGGGGAAGAACTCTATGGCTACACCTTC.

This sequence joins TRBV6-6 and TRBJ1-1; the D gene is possibly TRBD1 (5 bases). Germline V lookup: CDR1 MNHNY, CDR2 SVGAGI (reference sequence). V lost 4 bases and J 4 bases, leaving 16 bases between the germline ends. This CDR3 has 15 amino acids. CDR3 DNA sequence: TGTGCCAGCAGTTCCGTACAGGTGCTAAGCACTGAAGCTTTCTTT. Translation gives CASSSVQVLSTEAFF.

Note on this clone: Other DNA variants within this sample encode the same CDR3. This rearrangement joins TRBV7-2 to TRBJ2-7, with 7 bases fitting TRBD2. The CDR3 extends over 13 amino acids. V shed 3 bases and J 4 bases; nucleotides not matched to a gene: 3. Germline V gene lookup returns CDR1 SGHTA and CDR2 FQGNSA. The CDR3 nucleotides are TGTGCCAGCAGCTTTGGACTAGTTTACGAGCAGTACTTC. This sequence encodes CASSFGLVYEQYF.

A word on this clone: Other DNA sequences in the sample encode the same CDR3. The chain is built from TRBV5-4 and TRBJ1-2; the D gene is possibly TRBD1 (5 bases). Germline CDR1 reads SGHNT; CDR2 reads YYREEE (reference sequence). CDR3 length: 13 amino acids. Trimming took off 4 bases at V and 4 bases at J, with 11 bases between the two ends. CDR3: CASSLGGGYGYTF. The CDR3 bases are TGTGCCAGCAGCCTGGGGGGGGGCTATGGCTACACCTTC.

This chain links TRBV7-8 with TRBJ1-2, with TRBD1 matching over 9 bases. CDR3 length equals 17 residues. V shed 1 base, J shed 2 bases, and the junction held 8 bases outside the gene matches. The germline V gene has CDR1 SGHVS and CDR2 FQNEAQ. In DNA, the CDR3 is TGTGCCAGCAGCTTAGAGGGGACAGGGCCATACAACTATGGCTACACCTTC. It specifies CASSLEGTGPYNYGYTF. The whole variable domain, filled in from reference TRBV7-8 and TRBJ1-2, reads GAGVSQSPRYKVAKRGQDVALRCDPISGHVSLFWYQQALGQGPEFLTYFQNEAQLDKSGLPSDRFFAERPEGSVSTLKIQRTQQEDSAVYLCASSLEGTGPYNYGYTFGSGTRLTVV.

This sequence joins TRBV30 and TRBJ1-4; 7 bases are shared with TRBD1. The CDR3 covers 14 residues. The germline gives CDR1 GTSNPN, CDR2 SVGIG (reference sequence). V was clipped by 8 bases and J by 4 bases; unmatched bases: 10. The CDR3 loop reads CAIDRAGGNEKLFF. In DNA, the CDR3 is TGTGCCATTGACAGGGCAGGGGGTAATGAAAAACTGTTTTTT.

The chain combines TRBV7-2 with TRBJ2-7; D gene ambiguous. The CDR3 consists of 14 residues. Deletions cut 6 bases from V and 2 bases from J, with 14 bases between. Per germline, CDR1 SGHTA and CDR2 FQGNSA. The CDR3 DNA sequence: TGTGCCAGCAGACAGACATCCCGGACCTACGAGCAGTACTTC. Protein sequence: CASRQTSRTYEQYF.

This clone was found a few times. The J gene is TRBJ2-3, the V gene TRBV29-1; the match to TRBD2 covers 10 bases. The ends lost 6 bases at V and 4 bases at J; junction bases unmatched: 10. The length of the CDR3 is 15 residues. CDR1 is SQVTM, CDR2 ANQGSEA, per germline. CDR3 nucleotide sequence: TGCAGCGTGGGGGCTCCTAGCGGGGGAGCAGATACGCAGTATTTT. Protein: CSVGAPSGGADTQYF.

The chain couples TRBV5-1 to TRBJ2-1, with D tentatively TRBD2 (6 bases). The CDR3 has 16 residues. Between the trimmed V and J ends, which lost 0 bases and 5 bases, there was a span of 15 bases. Looked up from germline, CDR1 is SGHRS and CDR2 is YFSETQ. CDR3 region: CASSLGTGGAHNEQFF. CDR3 coding DNA: TGCGCCAGCAGCTTGGGGACGGGCGGGGCCCACAATGAGCAGTTCTTC.

The chain couples TRBV10-3 to TRBJ2-1; 9 nucleotides align to TRBD2. The germline V gene has CDR1 ENHRY and CDR2 SYGVKD. This CDR3 region has 18 residues. The V gene end was trimmed by 2 bases and the J gene end by 1 base; junction bases not matched to a gene: 9. CDR3 loop: CAISETGTSTLSYNEQFF. The CDR3 coding sequence is TGTGCCATCAGTGAGACCGGGACTAGCACCCTTTCCTACAATGAGCAGTTCTTC.

This chain joins TRBV19 and TRBJ2-1; a weak D match, TRBD2 (7 bases). CDR1 and CDR2 (germline): LNHDA, SQIVND (reference sequence). CDR3 length: 15 amino acids. V shed 2 bases and J shed 5 bases, with 13 bases lying between them. The CDR3 is CASSINGGPNNEQFF. The CDR3 DNA sequence: TGTGCCAGTAGTATAAACGGGGGGCCTAACAATGAGCAGTTCTTC.

The gene calls are TRBV5-6 and TRBJ1-6, with 10 bases fitting TRBD1. CDR1 and CDR2 from the germline V gene are SGHDT and YYEEEE. Trimming took 4 bases from V and 7 from J; bases not matched to a gene: 8. The CDR3 sequence is 16 residues long. CDR3 amino acids: CASSGTGVQTNSPLHF. The CDR3 nucleotides read TGTGCCAGCAGCGGGACAGGGGTTCAAACGAATTCACCCCTCCACTTT.

The CDR3 nucleotides are TGTGCCAGCAGTCGCCCGGCTAGCGGGGGAGAGACCCAGTACTTC. Protein: CASSRPASGGETQYF. V and J are TRBV5-6 and TRBJ2-5, with 10 bases lining up with TRBD2. J gave up 4 bases and V 5 bases, and 8 bases lay outside the gene matches. Germline V lookup: CDR1 SGHDT, CDR2 YYEEEE. The CDR3 has 15 residues.

The J gene is TRBJ2-3, the V gene TRBV4-3; D is uncertain. Germline V lookup: CDR1 LGHNA, CDR2 YSLEER. The CDR3 extends over 14 amino acids. V lost 4 bases and J 2 bases, leaving 10 bases between the germline ends. The CDR3 sequence: CASSPERLTDTQYF. The CDR3 DNA sequence: TGCGCCAGCAGCCCGGAGCGCCTCACAGATACGCAGTATTTT.

The chain uses TRBV5-1 and TRBJ2-1; 7 bases line up with TRBD2. Trimming removed 2 bases from V and 8 bases from J; junction bases left unmatched: 13. The CDR3 sequence is 16 residues long. CDR1 is SGHRS and CDR2 is YFSETQ in the germline V gene. DNA of the CDR3: TGCGCCAGCAGCTTTCGTAGCGGGTCGGTCAGGGATGAGCAGTTCTTC. Translated: CASSFRSGSVRDEQFF.

This clone was picked up one time. V is TRBV2 and J is TRBJ1-5; D perhaps matches TRBD1 (6 bases). This CDR3 region has 14 residues. Trimming took 6 bases from V and 4 from J, leaving 13 bases between them. CDR1 SNHLY and CDR2 FYNNEI come from the germline V gene. The CDR3 bases are TGTGCCAGCAGGAGGGACATTGGGAATCAGCCCCAGCATTTT. This encodes CASRRDIGNQPQHF.

V and J are TRBV6-1 and TRBJ1-3; 7 bases are shared with TRBD1. The ends lost 5 bases at V and 0 bases at J; junction bases unmatched: 4. Germline V gene lookup returns CDR1 MNHNS and CDR2 SASEGT. The length of the CDR3 is 15 residues. The CDR3, as DNA: TGTGCCAGCAGTCTGGGGGACAGCTCTGGAAACACCATATATTTT. Encoded protein: CASSLGDSSGNTIYF.

A single count supports this clone. The V gene is TRBV7-9, the J gene TRBJ1-6, with 9 bases fitting TRBD1. V dropped 5 bases and J dropped 15; count of bases not matched to a gene: 17. The CDR3 runs 16 residues. Germline V lookup: CDR1 SEHNR, CDR2 FQNEAQ (reference sequence). The CDR3 is CASSPSRGTGNPFLHF. In nucleotides, the CDR3 is TGTGCCAGCAGCCCCTCCCGCGGGACAGGGAACCCCTTCCTCCACTTT.

The rearrangement joins TRBV9 to TRBJ1-3, with TRBD1 matching over 9 bases. The CDR3 has 16 residues. Germline V gene lookup returns CDR1 SGDLS and CDR2 YYNGEE. V lost 3 bases, J lost 4 bases, and 8 bases stayed unmatched. CDR3 nucleotide sequence: TGTGCCAGCAGCGCAGGGACAGGGTTGGCGGGAAACACCATATATTTT. Translation: CASSAGTGLAGNTIYF.

The chain has TRBV4-1 and TRBJ2-7, with 16 bases that match TRBD2. The CDR3 runs to 20 residues. Germline assignment: CDR1 MGHRA and CDR2 YSYEKL. With V trimmed by 2 bases and J by 0 bases, 10 bases remained unmatched. The CDR3 here is CASSQSTSGLAGGSSYEQYF. In nucleotides, the CDR3 is TGCGCCAGCAGCCAAAGTACGTCGGGACTAGCGGGAGGGAGCTCCTACGAGCAGTACTTC.

The chain carries TRBV6-1 and TRBJ2-2; no clear D gene. Trimming cost V 7 bases and J 0 bases, with 9 bases left between them. This CDR3 spans 14 amino acids. CDR1 and CDR2 (germline): MNHNS, SASEGT. Written as DNA, the CDR3 is TGTGCCAGCAAAAACATACCGAACACCGGGGAGCTGTTTTTT. Translated, it gives CASKNIPNTGELFF.

The chain couples TRBV6-5 to TRBJ2-7, with 11 bases aligning to TRBD1. V gave up 5 bases and J gave up 10 bases; unmatched junction bases: 13. Per germline, CDR1 MNHEY and CDR2 SVGAGI. The CDR3 spans 15 residues. CDR3 loop: CASSLYGTGGYPQYF. DNA for the CDR3: TGTGCCAGCAGTCTTTACGGGACAGGGGGTTACCCCCAGTACTTC.